What follows describes a single T cell receptor beta chain. Its antigen remains unidentified. Each CDR3 protein is one row after TCRdb ran MiXCR on the 5' RACE reads. The sample shows around 480,000 distinct CDR3 sequences, approximately 15% of them seen only once. V dropped 0 bases and J dropped 1; count of bases not matched to a gene: 3. The CDR3 totals 16 residues. Germline loops: CDR1 LGHNA, CDR2 YSLEER. The sample comes from a study of identical twins. Study-wide findings and caveats: Fewer insertions marked abundant cord blood beta clonotypes; young adult naive trended weakly, memory not at all. Weaker excess sharing between twins was seen in beta out-of-frame sequences. Zero-insertion results could be subject to partial confounding by invariant MAIT and iNKT cells.

In addition, the sample was reused for a study of yellow fever vaccine responses in identical twins.

The material sequenced was CD4+ T cells sorted from blood. The TCR was taken from a woman between 18 and 29 years old in good health. This chain connects TRBV4-3 to TRBJ2-5, with TRBD2 matching 9 bases. This CDR3 reads CASSQDVTSGQETQYF. DNA for the CDR3: TGCGCCAGCAGCCAAGATGTGACTAGCGGCCAAGAGACCCAGTACTTC.